What follows are 17 T cell receptor beta chains derived from one specimen sequenced in a study of long-term antiretroviral therapy in people with HIV. At survey level, the immunoSEQ assay was run in its v3.0 version. The method was immunoSEQ multiplex PCR; TCRdb's version includes in-frame clones alone and lacks a portion of them. In the table there are roughly 50,000 clones, approximately 79% of which are singletons. Material: unsorted PBMCs, obtained 0.8 years after starting antiretroviral therapy. These receptors all come from a woman aged 18-29 years with HIV.

This clone was seen a few times. The rearrangement uses TRBV7-2 and TRBJ2-7; 12 bases are a match to TRBD1. CDR1 and CDR2 from the germline V gene are SGHTA and FQGNSA. The J segment lost 5 bases and the V segment lost 4 bases, leaving 12 bases of the junction unmatched. CDR3 length equals 17 residues. In DNA, the CDR3 is TGTGCCAGCAGCTCCCAGAAGACCGGGACAGGGGGCCACGAGCAGTACTTC. Its translation: CASSSQKTGTGGHEQYF.

V and J are TRBV7-2 and TRBJ2-1; 8 bases line up with TRBD1. The CDR3 length is 14 residues. Germline V gene lookup returns CDR1 SGHTA and CDR2 FQGNSA. V shed 4 bases, J shed 5 bases, and the junction held 4 bases outside the gene matches. The CDR3 nucleotides are TGTGCCAGCAGCTCGAGGACAGGGAACAATGAGCAGTTCTTC. It encodes CASSSRTGNNEQFF.

A word on this clone: At one of its ends the junction is not consistent with the germline gene, which may arise from a read error. The chain carries TRBV19 and TRBJ2-5; 11 bases line up with TRBD2. There are 14 residues in the CDR3. Germline CDR1 LNHDA, CDR2 SQIVND (reference sequence). The CDR3 coding sequence is TGTGCCAGTAGTATCAAACTAGCGGGAGAGGCCCAGTACTTC. Protein product: CASSIKLAGEAQYF. The entire variable domain, with the rest obtained from reference TRBV19 and TRBJ2-5, is as follows: DGGITQSPKYLFRKEGQNVTLSCEQNLNHDAMYWYRQDPGQGLRLIYYSQIVNDFQKGDIAEGYSVSREKKESFPLTVTSAQKNPTAFYLCASSIKLAGEAQYFGPGTRLLVL.

This clone has only one observation. Here the CDR3 DNA reads TGTGCCAGCAGCTTGGATCCATCAAACACTGAAGCTTTCTTT. Amino acids: CASSLDPSNTEAFF. The chain uses TRBV5-4 and TRBJ1-1; no definite D call. The V end lost 0 bases, the J end lost 2 bases, and 8 bases lay between the germline ends. The CDR3 runs 14 residues. From germline, CDR1 is SGHNT and CDR2 YYREEE (reference sequence).

A single count supports this clone. The chain recombines TRBV13 with TRBJ2-5; TRBD2 might be the D (5 bases). This CDR3 has 15 residues. The V and J ends lost 5 bases and 1 base respectively, with 14 bases between them. The germline CDR1 and CDR2 sequences are PRHDT and FYEKMQ (reference sequence). CDR3 protein: CASSPPAGSQETQYF. For the CDR3, the DNA is TGTGCCAGCAGCCCACCGGCGGGCAGCCAAGAGACCCAGTACTTC.

By its share, this clone is medium-sized. This rearrangement joins TRBV28 to TRBJ2-7, with TRBD2 identical over 11 bases. Trimming removed 5 bases from V and 6 bases from J; junction bases left unmatched: 3. The CDR3 loop spans 13 amino acids. CDR1 and CDR2 (germline): MDHEN, SYDVKM. The CDR3 loop is CASSLGTSGEQYF. In DNA form, the CDR3 reads TGTGCCAGCAGTCTTGGGACTAGCGGCGAGCAGTACTTC.

This chain uses TRBV11-2 with TRBJ2-3; 11 nucleotides align to TRBD1. Germline CDR1 is SGHAT and CDR2 is FQNNGV. The CDR3 length is 16 residues. J was trimmed by 3 bases and V by 3 bases; bases with no gene match: 5. CDR3 in amino acids: CASSFWGQGGTDTQYF. The CDR3 DNA sequence: TGTGCCAGCAGCTTCTGGGGACAGGGGGGAACAGATACGCAGTATTTT.

The chain carries TRBV27 and TRBJ2-7, with 11 bases that match TRBD1. This CDR3 is 16 amino acids long. Germline-derived CDR1 and CDR2 are MNHEY and SMNVEV (reference sequence). The J segment lost 2 bases and the V segment lost 4 bases, leaving 7 bases of the junction unmatched. The chain's CDR3 is CASSSVTDRGPYEQYF. For the CDR3, the DNA is TGTGCCAGCAGTTCGGTAACGGACAGGGGGCCCTACGAGCAGTACTTC.

The chain is built from TRBV4-1 and TRBJ2-2, with a weak D call TRBD2 (5 bases). V was cut by 1 base and J by 3 bases, with 9 bases left in between. This CDR3 is 15 amino acids long. Germline CDR1 MGHRA, CDR2 YSYEKL. CDR3 nucleotides: TGCGCCAGCAGCCAAGGTGGGAGAGACACCGGGGAGCTGTTTTTT. This gives the protein CASSQGGRDTGELFF.

The chain recombines TRBV4-3 with TRBJ2-5; TRBD1 might be the D (7 bases). TRBJ2-7 explains the end of the DNA better; the J call may be wrong. Germline loops: CDR1 LGHNA, CDR2 YSLEER. The CDR3 loop spans 13 amino acids. CDR3 nucleotide sequence: TGCGCCAGCAGCCACCAGGGGGGATACGAGCAGTACTTC. It translates to CASSHQGGYEQYF.

This chain uses TRBV7-8 with TRBJ2-7, with TRBD1 as a possible D gene (6 bases). CDR1 is SGHVS, CDR2 FQNEAQ, per germline. The length of the CDR3 is 13 residues. Trimming left V 6 bases short and J 4 bases short, with 13 bases between. CDR3 amino acids: CASRPGRGYEQYF. Here the CDR3 DNA reads TGTGCCAGCAGACCCGGCAGGGGATACGAGCAGTACTTC.

The genes are TRBV4-3 and TRBJ2-1; D remains ambiguous. Germline-derived CDR1 and CDR2 are LGHNA and YSLEER. Trimming shortened V by 4 bases and J by 8 bases, and 18 bases separated the two germline ends. The CDR3 spans 15 residues. The DNA of the CDR3 is TGCGCCAGCAGCCCAGACGCCCGTCCAATAGATGAGCAGTTCTTC. Its translation: CASSPDARPIDEQFF.

The J gene is TRBJ1-2, the V gene TRBV10-3; D is unclear. The CDR3 spans 13 residues. Germline values: CDR1 ENHRY, CDR2 SYGVKD. Trimming shortened V by 7 bases and J by 2 bases, and 11 bases separated the two germline ends. DNA for the CDR3: TGTGCCATCACCGTTGGTGCGAACTATGGCTACACCTTC. Its translation: CAITVGANYGYTF.

The chain uses TRBV7-9 and TRBJ2-1; 7 bases map to TRBD2. The CDR3 is 17 residues long. CDR1 is SEHNR, CDR2 FQNEAQ, per germline (reference sequence). V gave up 6 bases and J gave up 0 bases; unmatched junction bases: 11. The CDR3 reads CASRDTQRGSSYNEQFF. As DNA, the CDR3 is TGTGCCAGCAGGGATACTCAGCGGGGAAGCTCCTACAATGAGCAGTTCTTC.

The chain is built from TRBV10-3 and TRBJ1-6; 8 bases line up with TRBD1. The CDR3 extends over 15 amino acids. CDR1 is ENHRY and CDR2 is SYGVKD in the germline V gene. V lost 8 bases, J lost 5 bases, and 8 bases stayed unmatched. DNA for the CDR3: TGTGCCATCGGCGGGACAGGAGGCGATAATTCACCCCTCCACTTT. Its translation is CAIGGTGGDNSPLHF.

The rearrangement uses TRBV9 and TRBJ2-3; D possibly corresponds to TRBD1 (6 bases). In germline, CDR1 is SGDLS, CDR2 YYNGEE. The CDR3 extends over 16 amino acids. V gave up 0 bases and J gave up 1 base, with 12 bases separating them. CDR3 sequence: CASSVEPGVGTDTQYF. The CDR3 coding sequence is TGTGCCAGCAGCGTAGAACCAGGGGTGGGCACAGATACGCAGTATTTT.

This sequence joins TRBV9 and TRBJ1-3; D call uncertain. Trimming removed 0 bases at V and 4 bases at J, with 2 bases between. The CDR3 has 12 amino acids. The germline CDR1 and CDR2 sequences are SGDLS and YYNGEE. The CDR3 region has the DNA TGTGCCAGCAGCGTAGTCGGAAACACCATATATTTT. Translating it yields CASSVVGNTIYF.